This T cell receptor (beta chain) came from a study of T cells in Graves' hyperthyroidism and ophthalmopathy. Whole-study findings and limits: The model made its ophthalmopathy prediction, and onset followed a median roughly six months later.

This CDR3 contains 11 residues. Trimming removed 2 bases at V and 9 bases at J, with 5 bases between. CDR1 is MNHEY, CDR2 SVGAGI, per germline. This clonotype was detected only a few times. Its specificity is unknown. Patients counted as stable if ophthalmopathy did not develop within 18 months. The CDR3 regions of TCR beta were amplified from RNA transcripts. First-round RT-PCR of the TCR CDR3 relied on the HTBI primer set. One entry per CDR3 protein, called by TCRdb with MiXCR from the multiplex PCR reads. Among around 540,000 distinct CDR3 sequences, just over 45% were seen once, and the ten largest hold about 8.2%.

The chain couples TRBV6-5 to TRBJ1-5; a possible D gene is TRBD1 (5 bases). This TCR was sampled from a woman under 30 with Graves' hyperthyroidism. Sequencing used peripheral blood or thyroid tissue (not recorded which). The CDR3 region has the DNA TGTGCCAGCAGTTACGGGGGGCCCCAGCATTTT. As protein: CASSYGGPQHF.